This TCR beta chain was obtained from a study of blood T cell repertoires in COVID-19. The germline CDR1 and CDR2 sequences are SGHTA and FQGNSA. The V and J ends lost 5 bases and 2 bases, in that order; junction bases with no gene match: 5. The CDR3 has 14 amino acids. As handled by the study authors: For nucleated cells, counts were estimated from reference gene primer amplification. TCRdb's table, derived via immunoSEQ multiplex PCR, lists solely in-frame clones and lacks some. V and J calls and clone size come straight from that table; D and trimming were deduced from the DNA. The profile shows about 180,000 clones, 75% to 90% of them singletons.

The V gene is TRBV7-2, the J gene TRBJ2-7; 8 bases are shared with TRBD1. This clonotype was sampled from a human donor with active or convalescent COVID-19. The donor label of this sample is uncertain. The sequencing sample was made of peripheral blood. The CDR3 sequence: CASSIGQGAYEQYF. DNA for the CDR3: TGTGCCAGCAGCATTGGACAGGGAGCCTACGAGCAGTACTTC.